A selection of T cell receptor beta chains follows, all from one sample in a study of CD8 T cells in ankylosing spondylitis. Using its own MiXCR run on the 5' RACE reads, TCRdb lists one record per CDR3 protein. The sample lists some 120,000 distinct CDR3 sequences, around 13% seen once, with 2.5% to 3.5% in the top ten. Sequenced sample: blood, either unsorted or a sorted T cell fraction (not recorded which). The source is a female donor with ankylosing spondylitis or in good health (not recorded which). Both conserved end residues are part of each CDR3. The D gene is left open where the match is weak. Not every row has a clone size; where given, it reads once, few, many or a size class.

clone size: many; J gene: TRBJ2-5; D gene: TRBD1; V gene: TRBV29-1; CDR3 DNA: TGCAGCGCCGGGACAGGGGGGGAGACCCAGTACTTC; CDR3 protein: CSAGTGGETQYF
clone size: .; J gene: TRBJ2-7; D gene: TRBD2; V gene: TRBV27; CDR3 DNA: TGTGCCAGCAGCCGGGGACTAGCGTACTACGAGCAGTACTTC; CDR3 protein: CASSRGLAYYEQYF
clone size: many; J gene: TRBJ2-2; D gene: .; V gene: TRBV5-1; CDR3 DNA: TGCGCCAGCAGCTTGAACACGGGAGCCGGCGGGGAGCTGTTTTTT; CDR3 protein: CASSLNTGAGGELFF
clone size: many; J gene: TRBJ1-1; D gene: .; V gene: TRBV9; CDR3 DNA: TGTGCCAGCAGCGACTCCGGGACGGGGAACACTGAAGCTTTCTTT; CDR3 protein: CASSDSGTGNTEAFF
clone size: many; J gene: TRBJ2-3; D gene: TRBD2; V gene: TRBV20-1; CDR3 DNA: TGCAGTGCTAGCCCCCATCCCTTAGCGGGAGGCCGCACAGATACGCAGTATTTT; CDR3 protein: CSASPHPLAGGRTDTQYF
clone size: few; J gene: TRBJ1-5; D gene: TRBD1; V gene: TRBV20-1; CDR3 DNA: TGCAGTGCCCGGAGGGACTCCGGACAGGGGGCAGCCCCCCAGCATTTT; CDR3 protein: CSARRDSGQGAAPQHF
clone size: few; J gene: TRBJ2-1; D gene: TRBD2; V gene: TRBV7-7; CDR3 DNA: TGTGCTAGCAGCTTAGATGGGACTAGCGTCAATGAGCAGTTCTTC; CDR3 protein: CASSLDGTSVNEQFF
clone size: once; J gene: TRBJ2-7; D gene: .; V gene: TRBV7-8; CDR3 DNA: TGTACCAGCAGCTTAGGGGGACCGGGGCAGTACTTC; CDR3 protein: CTSSLGGPGQYF
clone size: few; J gene: TRBJ2-3; D gene: .; V gene: TRBV7-8; CDR3 DNA: TGTGCCAGCAGCTTAGTCTGGTCGGAAGGGCCGGGAGATACGCAGTATTTT; CDR3 protein: CASSLVWSEGPGDTQYF
clone size: .; J gene: TRBJ1-1; D gene: TRBD1; V gene: TRBV12-3/TRBV12-4; CDR3 DNA: TGTGCCAGCAGCCAACAGGGGGCGCAAAGTTCTGAAGCTTTCTTT; CDR3 protein: CASSQQGAQSSEAFF
clone size: .; J gene: TRBJ2-5; D gene: .; V gene: TRBV21-1; CDR3 DNA: TGTGCCAGCAGCAAAGTCCACCGGGACTGTGATTCTACCCAAGAGACCCAGTACTTC; CDR3 protein: CASSKVHRDCDSTQETQYF
clone size: many; J gene: TRBJ1-1; D gene: .; V gene: TRBV5-1; CDR3 DNA: TGCGCCAGCAGGTTCAGTAACACTGAAGCTTTCTTT; CDR3 protein: CASRFSNTEAFF
clone size: few; J gene: TRBJ1-1; D gene: .; V gene: TRBV12-3/TRBV12-4; CDR3 DNA: TGTGCCAGCAGGAAAGCGGTCATGAACACTGAAGCTTTCTTT; CDR3 protein: CASRKAVMNTEAFF
clone size: .; J gene: TRBJ2-5; D gene: .; V gene: TRBV12-3/TRBV12-4; CDR3 DNA: TGTGCCAGCAGGCGGGCCCTAGGGGAGACCCAGTACTTC; CDR3 protein: CASRRALGETQYF
clone size: many; J gene: TRBJ1-1; D gene: .; V gene: TRBV20-1; CDR3 DNA: TGCAGTGCTTACAGGGTTGGGAACACTGAAGCTTTCTTT; CDR3 protein: CSAYRVGNTEAFF
clone size: .; J gene: TRBJ1-6; D gene: TRBD1; V gene: TRBV12-3/TRBV12-4; CDR3 DNA: TGTGCCAGCAGGGCCGGGACAGAGTTAAATTCACCCCTCCACTTT; CDR3 protein: CASRAGTELNSPLHF
clone size: .; J gene: TRBJ2-1; D gene: .; V gene: TRBV12-3/TRBV12-4; CDR3 DNA: TGTGCCAGCAGCCGGGCGGTCAATGAGCAGTTCTTC; CDR3 protein: CASSRAVNEQFF
clone size: .; J gene: TRBJ2-7; D gene: .; V gene: TRBV29-1; CDR3 DNA: TGCAGCGTTGCCGGACTACTGAGCTCCTACGAGCAGTACTTC; CDR3 protein: CSVAGLLSSYEQYF
clone size: .; J gene: TRBJ2-5; D gene: TRBD2; V gene: TRBV5-1; CDR3 DNA: TGCGCCAGCACCTTGGGCGGGGGGGCGTACCAAGAGACCCAGTACTTC; CDR3 protein: CASTLGGGAYQETQYF
clone size: few; J gene: TRBJ2-1; D gene: TRBD2; V gene: TRBV7-9; CDR3 DNA: TGTGCCAGCAGCTCAACCGGGGGGGGAACATACAATGAGCAGTTCTTC; CDR3 protein: CASSSTGGGTYNEQFF
clone size: many; J gene: TRBJ2-2; D gene: TRBD2; V gene: TRBV12-3/TRBV12-4; CDR3 DNA: TGTGCCAGCAGCGAGGAGACTAGCGGAAACACCGGGGAGCTGTTTTTT; CDR3 protein: CASSEETSGNTGELFF
clone size: many; J gene: TRBJ2-7; D gene: TRBD2; V gene: TRBV7-2; CDR3 DNA: TGTGCCAGCAGCTTAATCTATGTCGGCGGGGGATACGAGCAGTACTTC; CDR3 protein: CASSLIYVGGGYEQYF